The 13 T cell receptor beta chains presented below share a single source sample, sequenced in a study of T cell changes during pregnancy in multiple sclerosis (dated by TCRdb to between 2018 and 2021). The library was made by the immunoSEQ multiplex PCR assay. TCRdb carries this immuneACCESS record with in-frame sequences only. Its versions omit some clonotypes, under half of them owing to an unresolved V gene in the studies checked, with the rest unexplained. This sample has 60,000 or so clones in its table, and approximately 90% of those were observed once. The ten largest clones add up to approximately 5% of the sample. The source material was peripheral blood from another person, used as feeder cells. These receptors were obtained from a human donor whose cells served as feeder cells for cultures in a pregnancy study.

V gene TRBV6-1 combines with J gene TRBJ1-2, with 7 bases that match TRBD1. The V gene's germline CDR1 is MNHNS and CDR2 SASEGT. V dropped 8 bases and J dropped 2; count of bases not matched to a gene: 8. CDR3 length equals 14 residues. CDR3 region: CASLRDSGNYGYTF. CDR3 DNA sequence: TGTGCCAGCCTCCGGGACAGTGGGAACTATGGCTACACCTTC.

This clone has only a few counts. The V gene is TRBV5-1, the J gene TRBJ1-2; D gene uncertain. Trimming pared 3 bases from V and 4 bases from J, leaving 13 bases between. There are 14 residues in the CDR3. The germline V gene has CDR1 SGHRS and CDR2 YFSETQ. CDR3 loop: CASSSGESTYGYTF. CDR3 DNA sequence: TGCGCCAGCAGCTCCGGGGAGAGTACCTATGGCTACACCTTC.

This clone appeared once. The J gene is TRBJ2-5, the V gene TRBV2; TRBD1 agrees at 7 bases. The CDR3 has 15 residues. The V segment lost 4 bases and the J segment 1 base; nucleotides outside the gene matches: 6. Per germline, CDR1 SNHLY and CDR2 FYNNEI. The CDR3 sequence: CASSVGGGRQETQYF. CDR3 nucleotides: TGTGCCAGCAGTGTAGGGGGCGGGCGCCAAGAGACCCAGTACTTC.

This chain uses TRBV30 with TRBJ2-7, with D perhaps TRBD2 (6 bases). Trimming pared 1 base from V and 2 bases from J, leaving 15 bases between. The germline CDR1 and CDR2 sequences are GTSNPN and SVGIG (reference sequence). The CDR3 sequence is 15 residues long. In DNA form, the CDR3 reads TGTGCCTGGAGTGCGGGATTTGGGGGGACCTACGAGCAGTACTTC. It encodes CAWSAGFGGTYEQYF.

This chain uses TRBV5-1 with TRBJ2-7; 9 positions match TRBD2. This CDR3 spans 17 amino acids. After removal of 2 bases from V and 6 bases from J, the junction contained 15 bases not matched to a gene. Germline-derived CDR1 and CDR2 are SGHRS and YFSETQ. In DNA form, the CDR3 reads TGCGCCAGCAGCTTCTTTAGCGGGGGCGCCAAGGTGAGCGAGCAGTACTTC. Translating gives CASSFFSGGAKVSEQYF.

The V gene is TRBV4-1, the J gene TRBJ2-1, with 12 nucleotides matching TRBD2. V lost 2 bases, J lost 3 bases, and 5 bases stayed unmatched. This CDR3 comprises 17 residues. CDR1 is MGHRA and CDR2 is YSYEKL in the germline V gene. The CDR3 loop is CASSQPTSGGIYNEQFF. In nucleotides, the CDR3 is TGCGCCAGCAGCCAACCCACTAGCGGGGGGATCTACAATGAGCAGTTCTTC.

Written as DNA, the CDR3 is TGTGCCTGGGGAGATACAGGCTCTGGAAACACCATATATTTT. This encodes CAWGDTGSGNTIYF. The chain employs TRBV30 and TRBJ1-3; possibly TRBD1 for D (5 bases). Trimming stripped 5 bases from V and 0 bases from J, with 11 bases between. The germline V gene has CDR1 GTSNPN and CDR2 SVGIG (reference sequence). The CDR3 is 14 amino acids.

This chain joins TRBV27 and TRBJ2-2; TRBD1 matches at 7 bases. The J segment lost 6 bases and the V segment lost 10 bases, leaving 8 bases of the junction unmatched. CDR3 size: 13 residues. The V gene's germline CDR1 is MNHEY and CDR2 SMNVEV (reference sequence). The CDR3 is CATKKGGPGELFF. The CDR3 nucleotides read TGTGCCACCAAGAAAGGGGGCCCCGGGGAGCTGTTTTTT.

This rearrangement joins TRBV5-4 to TRBJ2-1; TRBD2 aligns across 15 bases. The ends lost 3 bases at V and 7 bases at J; junction bases unmatched: 2. The CDR3 runs to 15 residues. The germline gives CDR1 SGHNT, CDR2 YYREEE (reference sequence). CDR3 protein: CASSSGTSGGNEQFF. For the CDR3, the DNA is TGTGCCAGCAGCTCCGGGACTAGCGGGGGGAATGAGCAGTTCTTC.

The chain employs TRBV29-1 and TRBJ2-1, with 9 bases matching TRBD1. The CDR3 runs to 13 residues. With 7 bases clipped from V and 4 bases from J, the junction kept 5 bases outside the gene matches. Germline CDR1 is SQVTM and CDR2 is ANQGSEA. DNA for the CDR3: TGCAGCGCAGGAGGACAGGGGTACAATGAGCAGTTCTTC. The encoded protein is CSAGGQGYNEQFF.

The chain is built from TRBV7-9 and TRBJ1-2; TRBD1 might be the D (5 bases). V dropped 11 bases and J dropped 4 bases, with 11 bases sitting between them. Germline assignment: CDR1 SEHNR and CDR2 FQNEAQ (reference sequence). This CDR3 spans 11 amino acids. CDR3 residues: CAFGGVYGYTF. In nucleotides, the CDR3 is TGTGCCTTCGGAGGGGTCTATGGCTACACCTTC.

The chain has TRBV7-3 and TRBJ2-3; TRBD2 aligns across 7 bases. V trimming: 3 bases; J trimming: 0 bases; junction bases outside the gene matches: 3. The CDR3 extends over 15 amino acids. The germline V gene encodes CDR1 SGHTA and CDR2 FQGTGA. CDR3 residues: CASSFGAGSTDTQYF. The CDR3 region has the DNA TGTGCCAGCAGCTTCGGAGCGGGGAGCACAGATACGCAGTATTTT.

The chain combines TRBV7-8 with TRBJ2-7; TRBD1 aligns across 10 bases. The CDR3 runs 14 residues. Germline V gene data show CDR1 as SGHVS and CDR2 as FQNEAQ. Unmatched junction bases numbered 8, after V lost 6 bases and J lost 6 bases. CDR3 bases: TGTGCCAGCAGTTTCGGGACAGGGGAAAGCGAGCAGTACTTC. Translation: CASSFGTGESEQYF.